This record concerns one T cell receptor (beta chain) sequence. The data were obtained in a study of T cells in Graves' hyperthyroidism and ophthalmopathy. Study-level information: Blood from the periphery was taken at initial diagnosis, before any treatment.

There are 12 residues in the CDR3. Trimming removed 2 bases at V and 2 bases at J, with 2 bases between. Per germline, CDR1 ENHRY and CDR2 SYGVKD. TCR beta CDR3 sequences were amplified from RNA transcripts. Primed by the HTBI set, a first-round RT-PCR was run on the TCR CDR3. TCRdb re-analysed the multiplex PCR reads in MiXCR, keeping a single row per CDR3 protein. The repertoire has about 52,000 distinct CDR3 sequences, under 50% of them found once; the top ten carry about a tenth. Ophthalmopathy patients showed a Clinical Activity Score of at least 3, NOSPECS grade of at least 4 and duration under 3 months. In making diagnoses, clinical symptoms, serum thyroxine and TRAb, thyroid ultrasound and orbital computed tomography were all used. PBMCs were sourced from around 10 ml fresh peripheral blood.

The chain joins TRBV10-3 to TRBJ2-3; D remains ambiguous. This receptor was obtained from a woman aged 45-65 years with Graves' ophthalmopathy. The sequenced material came from blood. The CDR3 nucleotides read TGTGCCATCAGTGAGCCCACAGATACGCAGTATTTT. Protein product: CAISEPTDTQYF.